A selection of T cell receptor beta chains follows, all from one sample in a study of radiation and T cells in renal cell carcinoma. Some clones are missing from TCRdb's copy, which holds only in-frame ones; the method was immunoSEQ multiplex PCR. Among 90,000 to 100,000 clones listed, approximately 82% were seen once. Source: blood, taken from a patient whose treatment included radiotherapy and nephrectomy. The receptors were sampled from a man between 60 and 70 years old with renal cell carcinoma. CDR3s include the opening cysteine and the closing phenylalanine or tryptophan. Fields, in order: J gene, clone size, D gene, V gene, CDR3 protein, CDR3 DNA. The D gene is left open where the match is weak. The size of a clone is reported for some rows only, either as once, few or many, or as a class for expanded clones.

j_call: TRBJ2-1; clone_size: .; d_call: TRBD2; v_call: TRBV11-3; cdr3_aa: CASSSRTSGMNEQFF; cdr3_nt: TGTGCCAGCAGCTCCCGGACTAGCGGTATGAATGAGCAGTTCTTC
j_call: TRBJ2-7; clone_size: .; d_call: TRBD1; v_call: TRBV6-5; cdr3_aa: CASSYGRQGSYEQYF; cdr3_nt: TGTGCCAGCAGTTACGGAAGACAGGGGTCCTACGAGCAGTACTTC
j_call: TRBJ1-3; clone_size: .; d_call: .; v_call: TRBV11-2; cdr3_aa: CASSSSGRSSGNTIYF; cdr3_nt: TGTGCCAGCAGCTCTTCCGGGAGAAGCTCTGGAAACACCATATATTTT
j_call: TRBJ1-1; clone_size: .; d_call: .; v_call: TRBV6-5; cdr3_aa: CASSNWGGPEAFF; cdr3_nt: TGTGCCAGCAGTAACTGGGGGGGACCTGAAGCTTTCTTT
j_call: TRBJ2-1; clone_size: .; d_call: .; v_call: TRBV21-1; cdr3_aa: CASSKGRLAGAYNEQFF; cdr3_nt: TGTGCCAGCAGCAAAGGGAGGTTAGCGGGAGCTTACAATGAGCAGTTCTTC
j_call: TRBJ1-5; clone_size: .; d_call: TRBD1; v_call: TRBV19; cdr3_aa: CASSGGTASNQPQHF; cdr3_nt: TGTGCCAGTAGCGGGGGGACAGCCAGCAATCAGCCCCAGCATTTT
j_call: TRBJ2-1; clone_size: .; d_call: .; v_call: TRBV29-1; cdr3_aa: CSVEDEVRGRFYNEQFF; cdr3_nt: TGCAGCGTTGAAGACGAGGTAAGGGGACGCTTCTACAATGAGCAGTTCTTC
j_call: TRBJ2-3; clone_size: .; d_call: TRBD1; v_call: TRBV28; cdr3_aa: CASKKGGTGLGDTQYF; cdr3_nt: TGTGCCAGCAAAAAAGGAGGGACAGGGCTAGGAGATACGCAGTATTTT
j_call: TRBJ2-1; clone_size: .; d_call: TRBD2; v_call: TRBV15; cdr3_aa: CATSKERELRKFF; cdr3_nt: TGTGCCACCTCTAAGGAGCGGGAGTTACGTAAGTTCTTC
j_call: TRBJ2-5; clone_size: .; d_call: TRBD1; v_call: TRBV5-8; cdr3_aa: CASSFHTGGQETQYF; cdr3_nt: TGTGCCAGCAGCTTTCATACAGGGGGCCAAGAGACCCAGTACTTC
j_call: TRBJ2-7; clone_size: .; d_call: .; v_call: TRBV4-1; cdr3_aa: CASSQETGTYEQYF; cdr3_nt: TGCGCCAGCAGCCAAGAGACTGGGACCTACGAGCAGTACTTC
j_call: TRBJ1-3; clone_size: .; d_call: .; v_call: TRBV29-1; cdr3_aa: CSGTTGLGNTIYF; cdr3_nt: TGCAGCGGGACCACGGGGTTAGGAAACACCATATATTTT
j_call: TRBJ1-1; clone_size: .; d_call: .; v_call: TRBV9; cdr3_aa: CASSGHRNTEAFF; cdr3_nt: TGTGCCAGCAGCGGCCACAGGAACACTGAAGCTTTCTTT
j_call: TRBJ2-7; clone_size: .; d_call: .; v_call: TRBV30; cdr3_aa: CAWSGVDFAYEQYF; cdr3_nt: TGTGCCTGGAGTGGGGTGGACTTTGCCTACGAGCAGTACTTC
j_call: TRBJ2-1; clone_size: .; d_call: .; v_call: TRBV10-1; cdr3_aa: CASSGFRNEQFF; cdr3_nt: TGCGCCAGCAGTGGGTTTAGGAATGAGCAGTTCTTC
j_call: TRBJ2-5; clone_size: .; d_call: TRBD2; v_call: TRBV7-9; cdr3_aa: CASSLGGRAGETQYF; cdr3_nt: TGTGCCAGCAGCTTAGGCGGGAGGGCCGGAGAGACCCAGTACTTC
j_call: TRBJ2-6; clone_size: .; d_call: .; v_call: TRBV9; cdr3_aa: CASSVTRSSGANVLTF; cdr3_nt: TGTGCCAGCAGCGTAACCCGAAGCTCTGGGGCCAACGTCCTGACTTTC
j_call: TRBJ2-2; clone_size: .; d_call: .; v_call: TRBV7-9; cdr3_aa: CASSELGPNTGELFF; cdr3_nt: TGTGCCAGCAGCGAACTTGGACCTAACACCGGGGAGCTGTTTTTT
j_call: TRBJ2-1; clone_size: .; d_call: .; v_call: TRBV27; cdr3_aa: CASRGGPALDEQFF; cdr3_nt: TGTGCCAGCAGAGGGGGGCCAGCGCTGGATGAGCAGTTCTTC
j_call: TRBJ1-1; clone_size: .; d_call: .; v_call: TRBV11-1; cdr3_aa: CASSLLLGALNTEAFF; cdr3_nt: TGTGCCAGCAGCCTACTCCTCGGGGCCCTGAACACTGAAGCTTTCTTT
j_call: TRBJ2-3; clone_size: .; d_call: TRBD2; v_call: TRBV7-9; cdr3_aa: CASRPREGLSTDTQYF; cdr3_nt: TGTGCCAGCAGGCCCCGGGAGGGCCTCAGCACAGATACGCAGTATTTT
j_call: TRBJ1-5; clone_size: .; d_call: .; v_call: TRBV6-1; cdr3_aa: CASSIRQAGNQPQHF; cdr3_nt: TGTGCCAGCAGTATTCGACAGGCTGGCAATCAGCCCCAGCATTTT
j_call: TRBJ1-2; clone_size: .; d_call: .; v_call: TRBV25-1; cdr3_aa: CASKETGRGYGYTF; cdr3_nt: TGTGCCAGCAAGGAGACAGGAAGGGGCTATGGCTACACCTTC
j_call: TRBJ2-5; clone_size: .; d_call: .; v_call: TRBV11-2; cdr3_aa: CASSARGVGETQYF; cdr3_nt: TGTGCCAGCAGCGCCAGGGGTGTCGGGGAGACCCAGTACTTC
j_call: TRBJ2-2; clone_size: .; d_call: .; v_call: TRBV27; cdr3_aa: CASSFRPNTGELFF; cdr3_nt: TGTGCCAGCAGTTTCCGCCCGAACACCGGGGAGCTGTTTTTT
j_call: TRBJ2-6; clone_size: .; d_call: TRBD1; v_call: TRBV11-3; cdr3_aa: CASSLDGQGTGANVLTF; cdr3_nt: TGTGCCAGCAGCTTAGACGGACAGGGTACTGGGGCCAACGTCCTGACTTTC
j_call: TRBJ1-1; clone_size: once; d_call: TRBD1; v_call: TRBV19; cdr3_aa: CASNGQGAVNTEAFF; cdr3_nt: TGTGCCAGTAACGGACAGGGGGCGGTGAACACTGAAGCTTTCTTT
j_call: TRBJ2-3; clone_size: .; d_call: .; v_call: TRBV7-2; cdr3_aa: CASSLEASANTQYF; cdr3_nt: TGTGCCAGCAGCTTAGAGGCTAGCGCAAATACGCAGTATTTT
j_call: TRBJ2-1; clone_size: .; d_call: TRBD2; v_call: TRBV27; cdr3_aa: CASSLLAGNEQFF; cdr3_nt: TGTGCCAGCAGTTTACTAGCGGGAAATGAGCAGTTCTTC
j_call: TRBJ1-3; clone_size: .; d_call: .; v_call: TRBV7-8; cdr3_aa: CASSLGATGYSGNTIYF; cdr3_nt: TGTGCCAGCAGCTTGGGAGCGACAGGCTACTCTGGAAACACCATATATTTT
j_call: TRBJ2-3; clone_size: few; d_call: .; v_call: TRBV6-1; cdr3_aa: CASSADTDTQYF; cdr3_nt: TGTGCCAGCAGTGCTGACACAGATACGCAGTATTTT
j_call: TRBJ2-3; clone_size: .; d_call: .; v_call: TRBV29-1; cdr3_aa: CSVERWESGTDTQYF; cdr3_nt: TGCAGCGTTGAAAGGTGGGAGAGTGGCACAGATACGCAGTATTTT
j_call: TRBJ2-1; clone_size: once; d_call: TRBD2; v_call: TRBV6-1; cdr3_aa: CASASGAYSYNEQFF; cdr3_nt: TGTGCCAGCGCTAGCGGGGCGTACTCCTACAATGAGCAGTTCTTC
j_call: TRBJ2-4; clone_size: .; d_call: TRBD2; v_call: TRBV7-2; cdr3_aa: CASRPLTSAVNIQYF; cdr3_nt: TGTGCCAGCAGACCCCTTACTAGCGCGGTAAACATTCAGTACTTC
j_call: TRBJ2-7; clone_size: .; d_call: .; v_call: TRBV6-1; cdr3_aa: CASSDPGEQYF; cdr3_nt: TGTGCCAGCAGTGACCCGGGAGAGCAGTACTTC
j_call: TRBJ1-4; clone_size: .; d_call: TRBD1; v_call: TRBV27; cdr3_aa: CASSFDRGSEKLFF; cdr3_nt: TGTGCCAGCAGCTTTGACAGGGGTAGTGAAAAACTGTTTTTT
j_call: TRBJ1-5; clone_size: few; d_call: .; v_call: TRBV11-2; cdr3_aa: CASSFDPGNQPQHF; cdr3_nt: TGTGCCAGCAGCTTCGACCCAGGCAATCAGCCCCAGCATTTT
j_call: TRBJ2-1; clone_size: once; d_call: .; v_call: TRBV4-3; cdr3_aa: CASSRAVGPYNEQFF; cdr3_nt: TGCGCCAGCAGTCGGGCCGTCGGACCCTACAATGAGCAGTTCTTC
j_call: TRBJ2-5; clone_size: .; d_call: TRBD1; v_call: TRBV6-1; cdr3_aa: CASNTQGGFQETQYF; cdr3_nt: TGTGCCAGCAACACACAGGGGGGTTTCCAAGAGACCCAGTACTTC
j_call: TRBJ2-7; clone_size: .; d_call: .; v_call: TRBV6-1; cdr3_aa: CASSSYGLQDF; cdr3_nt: TGTGCCAGCAGCTCTTACGGACTTCAGGACTTC
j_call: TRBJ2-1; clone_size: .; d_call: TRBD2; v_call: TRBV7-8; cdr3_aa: CASSLVLGTSGHNEQFF; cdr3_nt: TGTGCCAGCAGCTTAGTGTTAGGGACTAGCGGTCACAATGAGCAGTTCTTC
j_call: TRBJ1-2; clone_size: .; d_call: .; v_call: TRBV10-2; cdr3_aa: CASSLAGAVNYGYTF; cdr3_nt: TGCGCCAGCAGTTTAGCAGGAGCCGTTAACTATGGCTACACCTTC
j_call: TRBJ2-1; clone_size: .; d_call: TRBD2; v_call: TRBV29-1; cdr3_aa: CSVGRSGTGNEQFF; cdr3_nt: TGCAGCGTTGGCAGGAGCGGGACGGGCAATGAGCAGTTCTTC
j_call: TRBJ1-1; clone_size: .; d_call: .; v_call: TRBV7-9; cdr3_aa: CASNPRAAGNTEAFF; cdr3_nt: TGTGCCAGCAATCCAAGGGCAGCGGGGAACACTGAAGCTTTCTTT
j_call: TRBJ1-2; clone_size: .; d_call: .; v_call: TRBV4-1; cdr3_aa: CASSQAKTANYGYTF; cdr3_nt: TGCGCCAGCAGCCAAGCCAAGACAGCCAACTATGGCTACACCTTC
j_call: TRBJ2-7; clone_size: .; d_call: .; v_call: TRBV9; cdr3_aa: CASSPRGTAYEQYF; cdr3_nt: TGTGCCAGCAGCCCAAGAGGCACCGCCTACGAGCAGTACTTC
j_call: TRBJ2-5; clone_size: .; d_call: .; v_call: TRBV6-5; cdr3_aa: CASSYEALQETQYF; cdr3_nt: TGTGCCAGCAGTTACGAGGCGCTCCAAGAGACCCAGTACTTC
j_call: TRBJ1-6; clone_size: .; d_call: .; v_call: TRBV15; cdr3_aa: CATSKENSPLHF; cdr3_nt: TGTGCCACCAGCAAAGAAAATTCACCCCTCCACTTT
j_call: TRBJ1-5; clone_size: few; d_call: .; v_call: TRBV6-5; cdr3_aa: CASSARRHSNQPQHF; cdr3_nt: TGTGCCAGCAGTGCCCGAAGACATAGCAATCAGCCCCAGCATTTT
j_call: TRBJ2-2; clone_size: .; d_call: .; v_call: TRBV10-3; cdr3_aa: CAIRSTGTNTGELFF; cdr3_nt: TGTGCCATCAGGAGCACAGGGACGAACACCGGGGAGCTGTTTTTT
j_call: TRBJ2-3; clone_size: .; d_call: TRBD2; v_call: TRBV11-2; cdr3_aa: CASSLYGASGGDTQYF; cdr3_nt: TGTGCCAGCAGCTTATACGGGGCTAGCGGGGGGGATACGCAGTATTTT
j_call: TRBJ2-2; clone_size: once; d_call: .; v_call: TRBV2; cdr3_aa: CASQSRPGRLYYQNTGELFF; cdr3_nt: TGTGCCAGTCAGTCACGCCCGGGACGCTTGTACTACCAAAACACCGGGGAGCTGTTTTTT
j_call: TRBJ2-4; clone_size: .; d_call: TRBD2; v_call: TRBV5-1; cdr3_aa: CASRPTGLADNIQYF; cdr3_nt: TGCGCCAGCAGACCTACGGGACTAGCAGATAACATTCAGTACTTC
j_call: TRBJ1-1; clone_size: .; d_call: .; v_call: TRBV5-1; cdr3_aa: CASSNRSPAGTLVNTEAFF; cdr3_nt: TGCGCCAGCAGCAATAGATCCCCCGCAGGGACGCTTGTGAACACTGAAGCTTTCTTT
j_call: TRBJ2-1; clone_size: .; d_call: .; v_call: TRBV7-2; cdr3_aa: CASSQSRDFSSYNEQFF; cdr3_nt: TGTGCCAGCAGCCAATCCCGGGACTTTAGCTCCTACAATGAGCAGTTCTTC